This T cell receptor beta chain originates from a study of blood T cell repertoires in COVID-19. Study-level background: Some COVID-19 samples were acute and others convalescent; all came from the United States, Italy and Spain. PBMCs, B-cell-depleted T cells, or T cells provided the cDNA or gDNA that made up the material.

Only in-frame clones appear in the TCRdb table, and some are missing; sequencing was by immunoSEQ multiplex PCR. The table lists some 240,000 clones, approximately 80% of them singletons. Trimming cost V 7 bases and J 0 bases, with 13 bases left between them. Germline V gene data show CDR1 as SEHNR and CDR2 as FQNEAQ (reference sequence). The CDR3 spans 15 residues. This TCR derives from a woman aged 40 to 50 who had recovered from COVID-19. The specimen was peripheral blood. The chain links TRBV7-9 to TRBJ1-3; possibly TRBD1 for D (6 bases). CDR3 protein: CASTRTAASGNTIYF. As DNA, the CDR3 is TGTGCCAGCACGAGGACAGCTGCCTCTGGAAACACCATATATTTT. Full variable domain (missing parts from reference TRBV7-9 and TRBJ1-3): DTGVSQNPRHKITKRGQNVTFRCDPISEHNRLYWYRQTLGQGPEFLTYFQNEAQLEKSRLLSDRFSAERPKGSFSTLEIQRTEQGDSAMYLCASTRTAASGNTIYFGEGSWLTVV.